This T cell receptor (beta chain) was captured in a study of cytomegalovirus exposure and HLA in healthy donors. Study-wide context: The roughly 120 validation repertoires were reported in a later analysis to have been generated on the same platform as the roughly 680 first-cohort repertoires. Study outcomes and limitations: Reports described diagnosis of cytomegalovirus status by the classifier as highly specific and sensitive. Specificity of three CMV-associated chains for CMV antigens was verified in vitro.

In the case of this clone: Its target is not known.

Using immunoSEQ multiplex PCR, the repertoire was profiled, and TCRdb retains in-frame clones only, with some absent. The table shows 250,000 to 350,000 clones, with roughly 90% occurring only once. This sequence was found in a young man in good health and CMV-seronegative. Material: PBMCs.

The CDR3 DNA is TGCGCCAGCAGTCAATCGAACAAGGGTTTTGGGGGGGATCAGCCCCAGCATTTT. Translation gives CASSQSNKGFGGDQPQHF. V usage is TRBV23-1 and J usage is TRBJ1-5; perhaps TRBD1 as D (5 bases). TRBV23-1 is placed among ORFs of uncertain function. Trimming removed 0 bases at V and 5 bases at J, with 20 bases between. The CDR3 totals 18 residues.